The subject of this entry is one T cell receptor (beta chain). The germline V and J ends were trimmed by 4 bases and 6 bases, with 16 bases remaining between them. The CDR3 consists of 14 residues. Germline V lookup: CDR1 SGHVS, CDR2 FNYEAQ. Assay: immunoSEQ multiplex PCR; the TCRdb copy retains only in-frame clones and omits some. The table has around 100,000 clones, roughly 87% seen once. This entry is derived from a study of control samples from healthy donors and cancer patients. This sequence was found in a woman between 50 and 59 years old in good health. The material sequenced was blood. The genes are TRBV7-6 and TRBJ2-7; D perhaps matches TRBD1 (5 bases). The CDR3 nucleotides read TGTGCCAGCAGCTCAAGCCTGGGGCAGAGCGAGCAGTACTTC. It yields the protein CASSSSLGQSEQYF.